Listed below are T cell receptor beta chains from one sample, sequenced in a study of early T cells in non-severe SARS-CoV-2 infection. MiXCR, applied by TCRdb to the 5' RACE reads, yields one record per CDR3 protein. The sample lists about 33,000 distinct CDR3 sequences, about 5% occurring once. The material sequenced was whole blood. Every receptor here comes from an adult who was a healthcare worker with PCR-confirmed SARS-CoV-2 infection or an uninfected control (not recorded which). Both conserved end residues are part of each CDR3. The D gene is left open where the match is weak. For some rows the clone size is stated as once, few or many, or as a class when expanded; others skip it.

J,D,V,size,CDR3,DNA
TRBJ2-7,NA,TRBV7-9,many,CASSLGGLTPYEQYF,TGTGCCAGCAGCTTGGGGGGGCTGACCCCCTACGAGCAGTACTTC
TRBJ2-7,NA,TRBV6-5,many,CASSATGTAYEQYF,TGTGCCAGCAGTGCCACCGGGACGGCCTACGAGCAGTACTTC
TRBJ1-2,NA,TRBV5-1,few,CASSLPPGPNNYGYTF,TGCGCCAGCAGCTTACCTCCGGGGCCGAATAACTATGGCTACACCTTC
TRBJ2-2,NA,TRBV29-1,few,CSAWFEYTGELFF,TGCAGCGCCTGGTTCGAGTACACCGGGGAGCTGTTTTTT
TRBJ1-1,NA,TRBV20-1,few,CSARDLGQGNTEAFF,TGCAGTGCTAGAGATCTGGGCCAGGGGAACACTGAAGCTTTCTTT
TRBJ1-2,NA,TRBV18,many,CASSPRQTLRANYGYTF,TGTGCCAGCTCACCCCGACAGACTTTACGCGCTAACTATGGCTACACCTTC
TRBJ1-1,TRBD1,TRBV28,many,CASSLWGQGTMNTEAFF,TGTGCCAGCAGTTTGTGGGGACAGGGGACGATGAACACTGAAGCTTTCTTT
TRBJ1-5,NA,TRBV2,many,CASSSRGRPTNQPQHF,TGTGCCAGCAGTTCAAGGGGCAGACCTACCAATCAGCCCCAGCATTTT
TRBJ1-1,TRBD1,TRBV7-3,few,CASSRDRGKNTEAFF,TGTGCCAGCAGCCGTGACAGGGGGAAGAACACTGAAGCTTTCTTT
TRBJ1-2,TRBD1,TRBV7-9,NA,CASSPRTGVYGYTF,TGTGCCAGCAGCCCTCGGACAGGAGTCTATGGCTACACCTTC
TRBJ2-5,NA,TRBV7-9,few,CASSPGGSDLETQYF,TGTGCCAGCAGCCCGGGGGGCTCAGATTTGGAGACCCAGTACTTC
TRBJ1-6,TRBD1,TRBV5-1,many,CASSLAGTAYSPLHF,TGCGCCAGCAGCTTGGCCGGGACAGCGTATTCACCCCTCCACTTT
TRBJ2-6,NA,TRBV20-1,many,CSARSAGSSGANVLTF,TGCAGTGCTAGGTCCGCCGGAAGCTCTGGGGCCAACGTCCTGACTTTC
TRBJ1-2,NA,TRBV21-1,many,CASSIPPIGYTF,TGTGCCAGCAGCATCCCCCCCATTGGGTACACCTTC
TRBJ2-3,TRBD2,TRBV6-6,many,CASARRPSGDGDTQYF,TGTGCCAGCGCCCGACGCCCTAGCGGGGATGGAGATACGCAGTATTTT